One and the same sample provided the 30 T cell receptor beta chains below, sequenced in a study of cytomegalovirus exposure and HLA in healthy donors. Using immunoSEQ multiplex PCR, the repertoire was profiled, and TCRdb retains in-frame clones only, with some absent. The sample lists over 250,000 clones, approximately 86% occurring once. Sequencing used PBMCs. All receptors derive from a woman aged 25 to 39 in good health and CMV-seropositive.

The V call is TRBV6-5, the J call TRBJ2-7; D call uncertain. V was trimmed by 2 bases and J by 4 bases, leaving 3 bases between them. This CDR3 spans 11 amino acids. Germline CDR1 and CDR2: MNHEY and SVGAGI. This CDR3 is CASSYMYEQYF. DNA for the CDR3: TGTGCCAGCAGTTACATGTACGAGCAGTACTTC.

The CDR3 loop reads CASIEFGREIGTDTQYF. The CDR3 DNA sequence: TGTGCCAGCATCGAATTCGGGCGGGAGATTGGCACAGATACGCAGTATTTT. The chain links TRBV28 to TRBJ2-3, with 7 bases matching TRBD2. The CDR3 is 17 amino acids. The ends lost 7 bases at V and 1 base at J; junction bases unmatched: 14. CDR1 and CDR2 (germline): MDHEN, SYDVKM. The complete variable domain, with remaining parts taken from reference TRBV28 and TRBJ2-3, reads DVKVTQSSRYLVKRTGEKVFLECVQDMDHENMFWYRQDPGLGLRLIYFSYDVKMKEKGDIPEGYSVSREKKERFSLILESASTNQTSMYLCASIEFGREIGTDTQYFGPGTRLTVL.

The V and J genes are TRBV2 and TRBJ2-1, with D maybe TRBD1 (6 bases). Deletions cut 6 bases from V and 0 bases from J, with 18 bases between. The CDR3 runs to 17 residues. Per germline, CDR1 SNHLY and CDR2 FYNNEI. This chain's CDR3 is CASSPVGGSSSYNEQFF. The CDR3 bases are TGTGCCAGCAGCCCCGTAGGGGGAAGCAGCTCCTACAATGAGCAGTTCTTC. Variable domain in full (rest from reference TRBV2 and TRBJ2-1): EPEVTQTPSHQVTQMGQEVILRCVPISNHLYFYWYRQILGQKVEFLVSFYNNEISEKSEIFDDQFSVERPDGSNFTLKIRSTKLEDSAMYFCASSPVGGSSSYNEQFFGPGTRLTVL.

This clone was detected once. The J gene is TRBJ2-7, the V gene TRBV6-5, with TRBD2 matching 11 bases. The CDR3 sequence is 13 residues long. The germline CDR1 and CDR2 sequences are MNHEY and SVGAGI. The V gene end was trimmed by 6 bases and the J gene end by 2 bases; junction bases not matched to a gene: 0. CDR3: CASRTSGTYEQYF. Written as DNA, the CDR3 is TGTGCCAGCAGGACTAGCGGGACCTACGAGCAGTACTTC.

This sequence joins TRBV29-1 and TRBJ1-3; D may be TRBD1 (6 bases). V was shortened by 1 base and J by 0 bases, with 13 bases between the two germline ends. The CDR3 runs to 16 residues. CDR1 SQVTM and CDR2 ANQGSEA come from the germline V gene. The CDR3 nucleotides read TGCAGCGTTGAAGGAGGTGGACAGCACTCTGGAAACACCATATATTTT. Amino acids: CSVEGGGQHSGNTIYF.

The chain couples TRBV29-1 to TRBJ2-3; no reliable D call. Germline CDR1 SQVTM, CDR2 ANQGSEA. The germline V and J ends were trimmed by 8 bases and 2 bases, with 11 bases remaining between them. The length of the CDR3 is 12 residues. This CDR3 reads CSTVAVTDTQYF. The DNA of the CDR3 is TGCAGCACAGTAGCAGTCACAGATACGCAGTATTTT.

This clone was seen a few times. CDR3 coding DNA: TGTGCCAGCAGCCAGTCCGGGACAGGGGGTTCACCCCTCCACTTT. Residues: CASSQSGTGGSPLHF. This chain connects TRBV4-2 to TRBJ1-6; 11 nucleotides agree with TRBD1. Trimming cost V 3 bases and J 9 bases; bases outside gene matches: 4. This CDR3 is 15 amino acids long. The V gene's germline CDR1 is LGHNA and CDR2 YNFKEQ.

This rearrangement joins TRBV5-1 to TRBJ2-3; 7 bases match TRBD1. This CDR3 is built from 15 residues. V gave up 5 bases and J gave up 2 bases; unmatched junction bases: 8. Germline lookup yields CDR1 SGHRS and CDR2 YFSETQ. CDR3 residues: CASRRQGWDTDTQYF. CDR3 DNA sequence: TGCGCCAGCAGGAGACAGGGTTGGGACACAGATACGCAGTATTTT.

This clone occurred a few times. The chain recombines TRBV6-5 with TRBJ1-6; D gene unclear. The CDR3 is 13 amino acids. V dropped 4 bases and J dropped 9 bases, with 10 bases sitting between them. Germline values: CDR1 MNHEY, CDR2 SVGAGI. CDR3 in amino acids: CASSSKRGSPLHF. For the CDR3, the DNA is TGTGCCAGCAGTTCGAAACGGGGTTCACCCCTCCACTTT.

The sample holds a few counts of this clone. This chain joins TRBV9 and TRBJ1-2; TRBD1 might be the D (6 bases). The length of the CDR3 is 15 residues. V dropped 0 bases and J dropped 8 bases, with 17 bases sitting between them. Germline CDR1 reads SGDLS; CDR2 reads YYNGEE. CDR3 DNA: TGTGCCAGCAGCGTAGGAGGAACAGGGATGGAGGGCTACACCTTC. Translating gives CASSVGGTGMEGYTF.

V gene TRBV6-5 combines with J gene TRBJ1-3; D is unclear. From germline, CDR1 is MNHEY and CDR2 SVGAGI. Trimming removed 0 bases at V and 0 bases at J, with 6 bases between. The CDR3 has 15 amino acids. The CDR3 coding sequence is TGTGCCAGCAGTTACTCCCCAACCTCTGGAAACACCATATATTTT. Its translation is CASSYSPTSGNTIYF.

This chain uses TRBV9 with TRBJ2-7, with 10 bases that match TRBD2. Germline loops: CDR1 SGDLS, CDR2 YYNGEE. The junction had 11 bases not matched to a gene; V was cut back by 3 bases and J by 2 bases. This CDR3 is 17 amino acids long. The CDR3 DNA reads as TGTGCCAGCAGCGCAAACAAAGCGGGAGGGCCGGCCTACGAGCAGTACTTC. It encodes CASSANKAGGPAYEQYF.

The genes are TRBV2 and TRBJ1-6; 10 bases align to TRBD1. Germline V CDR1 and CDR2: SNHLY, FYNNEI. The CDR3 runs 15 residues. V lost 6 bases and J lost 8; bases outside the gene matches: 7. In DNA, the CDR3 is TGTGCCAGCAGGGACCGGGACAGGGGTGATTCACCCCTCCACTTT. It translates to CASRDRDRGDSPLHF.

The chain has TRBV27 and TRBJ1-5; 10 positions match TRBD1. In germline, CDR1 is MNHEY, CDR2 SMNVEV (reference sequence). V lost 3 bases to trimming and J lost 4 bases; unmatched junction nucleotides: 3. The CDR3 runs to 15 residues. CDR3 coding DNA: TGTGCCAGCAGTTTGGGGACAGGGGCAAATCAGCCCCAGCATTTT. As protein: CASSLGTGANQPQHF.

A single count supports this clone. This chain joins TRBV29-1 and TRBJ2-2; the D gene is possibly TRBD1 (5 bases). Trimming stripped 8 bases from V and 4 bases from J, with 11 bases between. The germline CDR1 and CDR2 sequences are SQVTM and ANQGSEA. The CDR3 loop spans 12 amino acids. The CDR3 sequence: CSLQDPTGELFF. The CDR3 DNA reads TGCAGCCTACAGGACCCCACCGGGGAGCTGTTTTTT.

The chain uses TRBV6-1 and TRBJ1-6; D not certain. The CDR3 extends over 15 amino acids. V lost 6 bases and J lost 10, with 19 bases in between. Germline V lookup: CDR1 MNHNS, CDR2 SASEGT. The CDR3 nucleotides are TGTGCCAGCAGGCCCGGGTCTACGGTGTGGTCACCCCTCCACTTT. Encoded protein: CASRPGSTVWSPLHF.

J is TRBJ2-1 and V is TRBV7-9; 7 positions agree with TRBD1. J was trimmed by 7 bases and V by 2 bases; bases with no gene match: 8. The germline V gene has CDR1 SEHNR and CDR2 FQNEAQ (reference sequence). The CDR3 consists of 15 residues. The CDR3 nucleotides are TGTGCCAGCAGCTTAAGGGACAGTCGTCCGAATGAGCAGTTCTTC. It specifies CASSLRDSRPNEQFF.

The rearrangement joins TRBV4-3 to TRBJ2-2; D is perhaps TRBD2 (5 bases). V was cut by 1 base and J by 6 bases, with 12 bases left in between. The CDR3 totals 15 residues. The germline CDR1 and CDR2 sequences are LGHNA and YSLEER. CDR3 sequence reads: CASSQGVTRAGELFF. In nucleotides, the CDR3 is TGCGCCAGCAGCCAAGGCGTTACTAGGGCCGGGGAGCTGTTTTTT.

The chain recombines TRBV2 with TRBJ2-7, with 7 bases that match TRBD1. CDR3 size: 12 residues. Germline V CDR1 and CDR2: SNHLY, FYNNEI. The V and J ends lost 6 bases and 3 bases, in that order; junction bases with no gene match: 2. Written as DNA, the CDR3 is TGTGCCAGCAGCGGACAGGTCTACGAGCAGTACTTC. It encodes CASSGQVYEQYF.

The chain joins TRBV4-2 to TRBJ1-1; 8 bases map to TRBD1. Germline CDR1 is LGHNA and CDR2 is YNFKEQ. This CDR3 is 16 amino acids long. The V and J ends lost 0 bases and 5 bases, in that order; junction bases with no gene match: 8. CDR3 sequence: CASSQELVTGVTEAFF. CDR3 nucleotides: TGTGCCAGCAGCCAAGAATTGGTGACAGGGGTAACTGAAGCTTTCTTT.

V and J are TRBV19 and TRBJ1-2; D remains ambiguous. Germline loops: CDR1 LNHDA, CDR2 SQIVND (reference sequence). The CDR3 runs to 12 residues. The germline V and J ends were trimmed by 1 base and 0 bases, with 0 bases remaining between them. DNA for the CDR3: TGTGCCAGTAGTATAGCTAACTATGGCTACACCTTC. As protein: CASSIANYGYTF.

This clone came up a few times. The chain links TRBV18 to TRBJ1-1; 7 nucleotides match TRBD1. With 1 base clipped from V and 5 bases from J, the junction kept 4 bases outside the gene matches. The CDR3 loop spans 14 amino acids. The germline V gene has CDR1 KGHSH and CDR2 LQKENI. CDR3 amino acids: CASSPQGARTEAFF. The DNA of the CDR3 is TGTGCCAGCTCACCACAGGGGGCAAGGACTGAAGCTTTCTTT.

The CDR3 DNA is TGTGCCAGCAGGGATGACGCAATTTATGGCTACACCTTC. It yields the protein CASRDDAIYGYTF. The V and J genes are TRBV9 and TRBJ1-2; D gene ambiguous. The CDR3 has 13 amino acids. The germline CDR1 and CDR2 sequences are SGDLS and YYNGEE. V was shortened by 5 bases and J by 5 bases, with 13 bases between the two germline ends.

The V call is TRBV28, the J call TRBJ1-5; D gene ambiguous. V was pared by 6 bases and J by 3 bases, with 12 bases between. The CDR3 spans 14 residues. Germline CDR1 reads MDHEN; CDR2 reads SYDVKM. The CDR3 DNA sequence: TGTGCCAGCAGCTCCGGACGGCTCAATCAGCCCCAGCATTTT. Amino acids: CASSSGRLNQPQHF.

The chain employs TRBV5-4 and TRBJ2-5; D is undetermined. The CDR3 is 15 residues long. V lost 4 bases and J 3 bases, leaving 16 bases between the germline ends. Germline V gene data show CDR1 as SGHNT and CDR2 as YYREEE (reference sequence). CDR3 residues: CASSLDTDQEETQYF. Here the CDR3 DNA reads TGTGCCAGCAGCCTCGACACCGACCAAGAAGAGACCCAGTACTTC.

This chain links TRBV13 with TRBJ1-5; D unclear. This CDR3 is 14 amino acids long. Germline CDR1 PRHDT, CDR2 FYEKMQ (reference sequence). The ends were cut back, 0 bases at V and 7 bases at J, with 10 bases in the middle. Here the CDR3 reads CASSLGGQAQPQHF. In nucleotides, the CDR3 is TGTGCCAGCAGCTTAGGAGGGCAGGCCCAGCCCCAGCATTTT.

This chain joins TRBV6-5 and TRBJ1-1; 7 bases are a match to TRBD1. The length of the CDR3 is 15 residues. V shed 6 bases, J shed 5 bases, and the junction held 12 bases outside the gene matches. The germline V gene has CDR1 MNHEY and CDR2 SVGAGI. The CDR3 sequence: CASSHDRARTTEAFF. For the CDR3, the DNA is TGTGCCAGCAGCCACGACAGGGCCAGAACAACTGAAGCTTTCTTT.

The rearrangement joins TRBV27 to TRBJ1-2; possible D gene TRBD1, 6 bases. Trimming took 4 bases from V and 8 from J, leaving 20 bases between them. The CDR3 has 15 residues. Per germline, CDR1 MNHEY and CDR2 SMNVEV (reference sequence). The CDR3 here is CASSSSRDRSQGYTF. Here the CDR3 DNA reads TGTGCCAGCAGTTCATCCCGAGACAGGAGCCAGGGCTACACCTTC.

This clone has just one count. The rearrangement uses TRBV6-5 and TRBJ2-2; TRBD2 aligns across 8 bases. The V and J ends lost 9 bases and 4 bases, in that order; junction bases with no gene match: 10. Germline CDR1 reads MNHEY; CDR2 reads SVGAGI. This CDR3 is 15 amino acids long. The CDR3: CASIGGGRFTGELFF. In DNA, the CDR3 is TGTGCCAGTATCGGGGGGGGGCGCTTCACCGGGGAGCTGTTTTTT.

The chain employs TRBV5-4 and TRBJ2-7, with TRBD1 as a possible D gene (5 bases). The CDR3 covers 14 residues. Trimming removed 0 bases from V and 5 bases from J, with 12 bases in between. CDR1 and CDR2 (germline): SGHNT, YYREEE (reference sequence). This CDR3 is CASSLARRANEQYF. The CDR3 coding sequence is TGTGCCAGCAGCTTGGCCCGCAGGGCAAACGAGCAGTACTTC.